The rows below give T cell receptor beta chains drawn from one sample of a study of shared clonotypes between healthy human individuals. Repertoires were generated with immunoSEQ multiplex PCR, while TCRdb's copy carries only in-frame clones and drops some. Of about 2.1 million clones in the sample, 93% were seen once. The sequenced sample consisted of naive CD8+ T cells from PBMCs. Receptors originate from a man aged 18-30 years in good health. Some clones in this sample may be carry-over from other donors' samples. Both conserved end residues are part of each CDR3. D genes are given only for firm matches. A row's size may be missing; if present it is once, few, many or a size class.

TRBV5-1	-	17	TRBJ2-7	TRBD2	TGCGCCCGGCCACGTTTCGGGAGGGCCCTAACGGACTACGAGCAGTACTTC	CARPRFGRALTDYEQYF
TRBV13	once	14	TRBJ2-7	-	TGTGCCAGCAGCTTAGGGGACAGAAGCTACGAGCAGTACTTC	CASSLGDRSYEQYF
TRBV18	-	15	TRBJ1-1	-	TGTGCCAGCTCACAGCTAGATGTGGGAGGCACTGAAGCTTTCTTT	CASSQLDVGGTEAFF
TRBV28	once	17	TRBJ2-5	TRBD2	TGTGCCAGCAGTCCACCGGGACTAGCGGGAGTCTGGGAGACCCAGTACTTC	CASSPPGLAGVWETQYF
TRBV5-1	-	13	TRBJ2-1	-	TGCGCCAGCAGCTTGAGTGGATCCAATGAGCAGTTCTTC	CASSLSGSNEQFF
TRBV19	-	13	TRBJ2-2	-	TGTGCCAGTACCGCGACTTACACCGGGGAGCTGTTTTTT	CASTATYTGELFF
TRBV7-9	-	13	TRBJ1-5	-	TGTGCCAGCAGTCGGGAGGTCGATCAGCCCCAGCATTTT	CASSREVDQPQHF
TRBV5-1	-	11	TRBJ1-5	-	TGCGCCAGCAGCTATCATCAGCCCCAGCATTTT	CASSYHQPQHF
TRBV28	-	15	TRBJ1-1	-	TGTGCCAGCAGGACCCCAATTCCGGCGGACACTGAAGCTTTCTTT	CASRTPIPADTEAFF
TRBV2	-	13	TRBJ1-5	-	TGTGCCAGCAGGACGGACTCGAGACAGCCCCAGCATTTT	CASRTDSRQPQHF
TRBV4-1	-	13	TRBJ2-7	TRBD2	TGCGCCAGCAGCCAAGGACTAGCTTACGAGCAGTACTTC	CASSQGLAYEQYF
TRBV14	-	15	TRBJ2-7	-	TGTGCCAGCAGCCAAGTCGACAGCCGCTCCTACGAGCAGTACTTC	CASSQVDSRSYEQYF
TRBV27	-	15	TRBJ2-1	TRBD1	TGTGCCAGCAGTTACCGGGACAGGGTAAACAATGAGCAGTTCTTC	CASSYRDRVNNEQFF
TRBV29-1	-	15	TRBJ2-2	TRBD1	TGCAGCGTTGAACATGACAGGGGCGCCACCGGGGAGCTGTTTTTT	CSVEHDRGATGELFF
TRBV29-1	-	14	TRBJ2-2	-	TGCAGCGCTTTCGACAGGCTCAACACCGGGGAGCTGTTTTTT	CSAFDRLNTGELFF
TRBV27	-	13	TRBJ1-1	-	TGTGCCAGCAGTTTATTGGGAAACACTGAAGCTTTCTTT	CASSLLGNTEAFF
TRBV7-8	-	17	TRBJ2-5	TRBD2	TGTGCCAGCAGCTTAGGAATTAGCGGGCCCAGACCAGAGACCCAGTACTTC	CASSLGISGPRPETQYF
TRBV5-6	-	13	TRBJ2-7	TRBD2	TGTGCCAGCAGCTGGGGGCGGGAGGGCGAGCAGTACTTC	CASSWGREGEQYF
TRBV27	few	14	TRBJ1-1	-	TGTGCCAGCAGTCGGGGCAACATGAACACTGAAGCTTTCTTT	CASSRGNMNTEAFF
TRBV7-6	-	14	TRBJ1-2	-	TGTGCCAGCAGCTTAAGTCAGGGGTCCTATGGCTACACCTTC	CASSLSQGSYGYTF
TRBV7-9	-	15	TRBJ1-2	-	TGTGCCAGCAGCCCCGCCTACCCCGGGACCTATGGCTACACCTTC	CASSPAYPGTYGYTF
TRBV19	-	14	TRBJ1-1	TRBD1	TGTGCCAGTAGGGGACAGGGGGCGGACACTGAAGCTTTCTTT	CASRGQGADTEAFF
TRBV7-9	-	14	TRBJ2-7	-	TGTGCCAGCAGCTTAAAGGGAGCTCCCTACGAGCAGTACTTC	CASSLKGAPYEQYF
TRBV7-3	-	13	TRBJ2-1	-	TGTGCCAGCAGCCCGCCTGAAATGAATGAGCAGTTCTTC	CASSPPEMNEQFF
TRBV7-9	-	16	TRBJ2-3	TRBD2	TGTGCCAGCAGCTGGGTCCCGGGACTAGCCCCAGATACGCAGTATTTT	CASSWVPGLAPDTQYF
TRBV27	-	17	TRBJ2-1	TRBD2	TGTGCCAGCAGTTTATTCCTAGCGGGAGCCCCGTACAATGAGCAGTTCTTC	CASSLFLAGAPYNEQFF
TRBV5-1	-	16	TRBJ1-2	TRBD1	TGCGCCAGCAGCTTGGGGACAGGGTTGATGTCGGATGGCTACACCTTC	CASSLGTGLMSDGYTF
TRBV7-9	-	14	TRBJ2-7	TRBD1	TGTGCCAGCAGCTTAGAACAGGGGATCCACGAGCAGTACTTC	CASSLEQGIHEQYF
TRBV19	-	14	TRBJ1-1	-	TGTGCCAGTAGTATCCGGGACGCGAACACTGAAGCTTTCTTT	CASSIRDANTEAFF
TRBV9	-	14	TRBJ2-3	-	TGTGCCAGCAGCGCCCAAGGGACCACAGATACGCAGTATTTT	CASSAQGTTDTQYF
TRBV19	once	15	TRBJ2-7	TRBD2	TGTGCCAGTAGTATCTATAGCGGGAGGATCTACGAGCAGTACTTC	CASSIYSGRIYEQYF
TRBV4-1	-	16	TRBJ2-3	TRBD2	TGCGCCAGCAGCCAAGTGGTAGCGGGAGGCCGGGGTACGCAGTATTTT	CASSQVVAGGRGTQYF
TRBV11-2	-	15	TRBJ2-7	-	TGTGCCAGCAGCACTTCGGGACCGGGCTCCCACGAGCAGTACTTC	CASSTSGPGSHEQYF
TRBV15	-	18	TRBJ2-1	TRBD1	TGTGCCACCAGCACCCACCCGAGACAGGGAAGGATTGGCAATGAGCAGTTCTTC	CATSTHPRQGRIGNEQFF
TRBV7-8	-	14	TRBJ1-1	-	TGTGCCAGCAGCCCGCGCGGACCGAACACTGAAGCTTTCTTT	CASSPRGPNTEAFF
TRBV5-5	-	14	TRBJ2-7	-	TGTGCCAGCAGCTTGCCGGACGTTACCTACGAGCAGTACTTC	CASSLPDVTYEQYF
TRBV9	-	14	TRBJ1-1	-	TGTGCCAGCAGCCCGCCAGGGGCCCGGGCTGAAGCTTTCTTT	CASSPPGARAEAFF
TRBV6-5	-	14	TRBJ1-4	-	TGTGCCAGCAGTTACGCGGACCATAATGAAAAACTGTTTTTT	CASSYADHNEKLFF
TRBV5-1	-	11	TRBJ2-7	-	TGCGCCAGCAGCTGGGGAGGCGAGCAGTACTTC	CASSWGGEQYF
TRBV7-9	-	15	TRBJ2-7	TRBD1	TGTGCCAGCAGCCCCGAACAGGGGCCTTCCTACGAGCAGTACTTC	CASSPEQGPSYEQYF